This TCR beta chain originates from a study of beta chain features in type 1 diabetes. Study-wide points: More deletions and fewer insertions at VDJ junctions were seen in type 1 diabetes patients. People with Type 1 diabetes carried modestly yet significantly shorter TCRB CDR3s in all four CD4+ subsets. cDNA-based reads could over-represent cells with high TCR expression. Healthy donors had naive, central memory and Treg TCRB repertoires that appeared less similar than those seen among patients.

Sequencing targeted expressed TCRB transcripts, as all isolated RNA had been reverse transcribed. Profiled with immunoSEQ multiplex PCR; TCRdb holds only in-frame clones, not every one. Here the sample spans about 650,000 clones, around 12% being singletons. This clone showed up just a few times. Its antigen is unknown. Germline V gene data show CDR1 as SGHNT and CDR2 as YYREEE (reference sequence). With V trimmed by 4 bases and J by 5 bases, 9 bases remained unmatched. This CDR3 is 16 amino acids long. V gene TRBV5-4 combines with J gene TRBJ2-5, with 12 positions matching TRBD1. The clonotype originates from a man aged 25-45 years with type 1 diabetes. What was sequenced was naive CD4+ T cells from blood. The CDR3 loop is CASSVTGTGGMETQYF. CDR3 sequence (DNA): TGTGCCAGCAGCGTCACCGGGACAGGGGGCATGGAGACCCAGTACTTC.